These 25 T cell receptor beta chains originate from one sample sequenced in a study of blood T cells in healthy people across ages. Using a J-beta primer mix together with a sample-barcoded 5' primer, a second PCR was run for roughly 7 to 12 cycles. From the 5' RACE reads, TCRdb called clonotypes with MiXCR, one entry per CDR3 protein. The sample includes more than 750,000 distinct CDR3 sequences, about 29% of them seen just once. These same records also appear under a second study, on T cells of mothers and their children.

Sequenced material: blood. All receptors derive from a woman between 40 and 55 years old in good health.

The chain couples TRBV12-3 or TRBV12-4 to TRBJ2-1, with D tentatively TRBD2 (6 bases). Trimming stripped 2 bases from V and 0 bases from J, with 17 bases between. This CDR3 has 18 residues. DNA of the CDR3: TGTGCCAGCAGTTTATACGCTAGCGAACGGAGCTCCTACAATGAGCAGTTCTTC. This sequence encodes CASSLYASERSSYNEQFF.

This clonotype was recorded a few times. The rearrangement joins TRBV7-2 to TRBJ1-2; 7 bases align to TRBD1. The CDR3 loop spans 17 amino acids. From germline, CDR1 is SGHTA and CDR2 FQGNSA. The J segment lost 2 bases and the V segment lost 0 bases, leaving 9 bases of the junction unmatched. The CDR3 DNA follows: TGTGCCAGCAGCTTAGCGGCTGGGACAGTGGGAAACTATGGCTACACCTTC. Its protein product is CASSLAAGTVGNYGYTF. Using reference TRBV7-2 and TRBJ1-2 for the parts outside the CDR3, the full variable domain is GAGVSQSPSNKVTEKGKDVELRCDPISGHTALYWYRQSLGQGLEFLIYFQGNSAPDKSGLPSDRFSAERTGGSVSTLTIQRTQQEDSAVYLCASSLAAGTVGNYGYTFGSGTRLTVV.

As regards this clonotype: A junction end diverges from the germline sequence, so it may reflect a read error. This rearrangement joins TRBV11-2 to TRBJ2-3; 7 bases fit TRBD1. This CDR3 comprises 13 residues. Germline lookup yields CDR1 SGHAT and CDR2 FQNNGV. The CDR3: CASSSPWTGTQYF. CDR3 sequence (DNA): TGTGCCAGCAGCTCCCCATGGACAGGTACGCAGTATTTT.

The chain links TRBV3-1 to TRBJ2-7; D unresolved. This CDR3 comprises 12 residues. Trimming took 1 base from V and 6 from J, leaving 7 bases between them. Germline CDR1 is LGHDT and CDR2 is YNNKEL (reference sequence). The CDR3 is CASSQGNTEQYF. The CDR3 DNA is TGTGCCAGCAGCCAAGGTAACACCGAGCAGTACTTC.

This clonotype has ten or more counts. The chain has TRBV29-1 and TRBJ2-3; no firm D call. From germline, CDR1 is SQVTM and CDR2 ANQGSEA. V shed 3 bases and J shed 2 bases, with 6 bases lying between them. The CDR3 has 12 residues. The CDR3 sequence: CSVDDPTDTQYF. The CDR3 DNA is TGCAGCGTTGATGACCCCACAGATACGCAGTATTTT.

CDR3: CSVVQGDAYEQYF. The CDR3 DNA sequence: TGCAGCGTTGTGCAGGGGGACGCCTACGAGCAGTACTTC. The gene calls are TRBV29-1 and TRBJ2-7, with 7 positions matching TRBD1. The CDR3 covers 13 residues. V shed 4 bases, J shed 2 bases, and the junction held 5 bases outside the gene matches. Per the germline V gene, CDR1 is SQVTM and CDR2 is ANQGSEA.

This clonotype was counted ten times or more. This chain's CDR3 is CASLALAGDLNEQFF. DNA of the CDR3: TGTGCCAGCTTGGCTCTAGCGGGGGACTTAAATGAGCAGTTCTTC. The chain recombines TRBV7-3 with TRBJ2-1; 10 bases line up with TRBD2. J gave up 7 bases and V 8 bases, and 11 bases lay outside the gene matches. The CDR3 totals 15 residues. Germline-derived CDR1 and CDR2 are SGHTA and FQGTGA.

The chain recombines TRBV20-1 with TRBJ2-7; D unresolved. The CDR3 extends over 12 amino acids. Trimming stripped 4 bases from V and 0 bases from J, with 7 bases between. Germline loops: CDR1 DFQATT, CDR2 SNEGSKA (reference sequence). In nucleotides, the CDR3 is TGCAGTGCTAATGGGGACTCCTACGAGCAGTACTTC. This sequence encodes CSANGDSYEQYF.

This clonotype was observed many times. This rearrangement joins TRBV29-1 to TRBJ1-2; no firm D call. CDR1 and CDR2 (germline): SQVTM, ANQGSEA. The CDR3 is made up of 13 amino acids. V dropped 3 bases and J dropped 0 bases, with 8 bases sitting between them. DNA for the CDR3: TGCAGCGTTGAGGCAGCCGCTAACTATGGCTACACCTTC. As protein: CSVEAAANYGYTF.

The chain has TRBV5-5 and TRBJ2-2, with D maybe TRBD1 (5 bases). The germline CDR1 and CDR2 sequences are SGHKS and YYEKEE (reference sequence). There are 15 residues in the CDR3. V was trimmed by 1 base and J by 1 base, leaving 8 bases between them. This CDR3 reads CASSLIQVNTGELFF. In DNA form, the CDR3 reads TGTGCCAGCAGCTTGATACAGGTGAACACCGGGGAGCTGTTTTTT.

This clonotype occurred a few times. The V call is TRBV12-3 or TRBV12-4, the J call TRBJ1-2; 11 nucleotides agree with TRBD1. The CDR3 spans 17 residues. V lost 5 bases, J lost 4 bases, and 12 bases stayed unmatched. The CDR3 DNA sequence: TGTGCCAGCAGTCTTGGACAGGGGGCCGGTGCGGGCTATGGCTACACCTTC. Translated, it gives CASSLGQGAGAGYGYTF.

For this clonotype: A much larger clone differs by one base, so this may be a read error. This chain links TRBV20-1 with TRBJ2-1; no clear D. There are 15 residues in the CDR3. The V gene's germline CDR1 is DFQATT and CDR2 SNEGSKA (reference sequence). In nucleotides, the CDR3 is TGCAGTGCTAGAGATTTTGGAGACTTCATAAATGAGCAGGTCTTC. This encodes CSARDFGDFINEQVF.

This clonotype was seen a handful of times. J is TRBJ1-2 and V is TRBV20-1, with D possibly matching TRBD1 (5 bases). Germline V gives CDR1 DFQATT, CDR2 SNEGSKA (reference sequence). This CDR3 has 14 amino acids. Trimming left V 6 bases short and J 2 bases short, with 16 bases between. In DNA form, the CDR3 reads TGCAGTGCCAATGCTATAAGGGGCAACTATGGCTACACCTTC. Translated: CSANAIRGNYGYTF.

This clonotype was seen only a few times. A junction end diverges from the germline sequence, so it may reflect a read error. The chain carries TRBV29-1 and TRBJ2-2, with a possible D match to TRBD1 (6 bases). CDR1 is SQVTM, CDR2 ANQGSEA, per germline. The CDR3 sequence is 14 residues long. This chain's CDR3 is CSVEGPGDTGERFF. The CDR3 nucleotides are TGCAGCGTTGAAGGTCCAGGGGACACCGGGGAGCGGTTTTTT.

This chain uses TRBV7-6 with TRBJ2-3; D gene ambiguous. This CDR3 spans 13 amino acids. The germline gives CDR1 SGHVS, CDR2 FNYEAQ. Trimming shortened V by 5 bases and J by 8 bases, and 14 bases separated the two germline ends. This CDR3 is CASSGRPIPTQYF. The DNA for the CDR3 is TGTGCCAGCAGCGGGCGGCCAATCCCTACGCAGTATTTT.

Only a few counts were recorded for this clonotype. The chain couples TRBV7-2 to TRBJ2-7, with D maybe TRBD2 (7 bases). The V gene lost 3 bases and the J gene lost 4 bases, with 16 bases spanning the gap. Germline CDR1 is SGHTA and CDR2 is FQGNSA. This CDR3 is built from 15 residues. Here the CDR3 DNA reads TGTGCCAGCAGCTTTGGGGGGGGCGCATTTTACGAGCAGTACTTC. It is translated as CASSFGGGAFYEQYF. Based on the CDR3 plus reference TRBV7-2 and TRBJ2-7, the full variable domain is GAGVSQSPSNKVTEKGKDVELRCDPISGHTALYWYRQSLGQGLEFLIYFQGNSAPDKSGLPSDRFSAERTGGSVSTLTIQRTQQEDSAVYLCASSFGGGAFYEQYFGPGTRLTVT.

This chain links TRBV6-6 with TRBJ2-7; TRBD1 matches 10 bases. This CDR3 contains 17 residues. Germline lookup yields CDR1 MNHNY and CDR2 SVGAGI (reference sequence). The V and J ends lost 2 bases and 2 bases, in that order; junction bases with no gene match: 9. The CDR3 is CASSYAPGQGTTYEQYF. CDR3 nucleotide sequence: TGTGCCAGCAGTTACGCCCCGGGACAGGGGACCACCTACGAGCAGTACTTC.

The chain is built from TRBV9 and TRBJ1-2; D perhaps matches TRBD1 (5 bases). Germline V gene data show CDR1 as SGDLS and CDR2 as YYNGEE. Deletions cut 0 bases from V and 3 bases from J, with 12 bases between. CDR3 length: 15 amino acids. The DNA for the CDR3 is TGTGCCAGCAGCGTAGGCGGGGACGGCTACTATGGCTACACCTTC. Residues: CASSVGGDGYYGYTF.

The V call is TRBV28, the J call TRBJ1-5; D is possibly TRBD1 (5 bases). The CDR3 is 15 residues long. Germline V CDR1 and CDR2: MDHEN, SYDVKM. V shed 4 bases and J shed 8 bases, with 18 bases lying between them. The chain's CDR3 is CASSSPEGPREPQHF. The CDR3 DNA follows: TGTGCCAGCAGTTCTCCCGAAGGGCCCAGGGAGCCCCAGCATTTT.

V gene TRBV9 combines with J gene TRBJ2-1, with 10 bases fitting TRBD1. Germline-derived CDR1 and CDR2 are SGDLS and YYNGEE. Germline trimming cut 4 bases from V and 5 bases from J; bases unmatched to any gene: 9. The CDR3 has 16 amino acids. The CDR3 bases are TGTGCCAGCAGCTTAGGACTAGGGACAGGGGACAATGAGCAGTTCTTC. It translates to CASSLGLGTGDNEQFF.

This clonotype showed up just a few times. This chain uses TRBV3-1 with TRBJ1-6; D is perhaps TRBD1 (6 bases). Germline CDR1 reads LGHDT; CDR2 reads YNNKEL (reference sequence). V gave up 2 bases and J gave up 6 bases, with 11 bases separating them. This CDR3 contains 15 residues. In nucleotides, the CDR3 is TGTGCCAGCAGCCAATCGACAGGACCTAATTCACCCCTCCACTTT. Its translation: CASSQSTGPNSPLHF.

This clonotype has at least ten counts. The J gene is TRBJ2-7, the V gene TRBV27; 8 bases agree with TRBD2. CDR3 length: 14 residues. Germline-derived CDR1 and CDR2 are MNHEY and SMNVEV (reference sequence). V lost 2 bases, J lost 2 bases, and 2 bases stayed unmatched. CDR3 coding DNA: TGTGCCAGCAGTTTACTGCGGGGGGCCTACGAGCAGTACTTC. Its translation is CASSLLRGAYEQYF.

The chain joins TRBV28 to TRBJ2-4; unclear D gene. The CDR3 sequence is 10 residues long. Germline V gene lookup returns CDR1 MDHEN and CDR2 SYDVKM. Trimming cost V 8 bases and J 13 bases, with 12 bases left between them. CDR3 sequence: CASGAMVQYF. CDR3 sequence (DNA): TGTGCCAGCGGAGCGATGGTGCAGTACTTC.

The chain carries TRBV7-8 and TRBJ1-1, with TRBD1 as a possible D gene (6 bases). CDR1 and CDR2 (germline): SGHVS, FQNEAQ. Trimming cost V 7 bases and J 4 bases, with 19 bases left between them. The CDR3 contains 15 residues. This chain's CDR3 is CASTPRRGRGTEAFF. CDR3 nucleotide sequence: TGTGCCAGCACCCCACGCAGGGGAAGGGGCACTGAAGCTTTCTTT. The full variable domain, completed using reference TRBV7-8 and TRBJ1-1, is GAGVSQSPRYKVAKRGQDVALRCDPISGHVSLFWYQQALGQGPEFLTYFQNEAQLDKSGLPSDRFFAERPEGSVSTLKIQRTQQEDSAVYLCASTPRRGRGTEAFFGQGTRLTVV.

The CDR3 loop reads CASSFRQEENIQYF. The CDR3 DNA follows: TGTGCCAGCAGCTTTAGACAGGAAGAAAACATTCAGTACTTC. The V call is TRBV7-2, the J call TRBJ2-4, with D maybe TRBD1 (6 bases). Trimming cost V 3 bases and J 5 bases, with 11 bases left between them. The CDR3 runs 14 residues. In germline, CDR1 is SGHTA, CDR2 FQGNSA.